This T cell receptor (beta chain) was sequenced for a study of OX40 agonist ivuxolimab in advanced cancers. Study-wide results and caveats: Clones of CD4+ and CD8+ blood T cells grew by week 6 at doses of 0.1 to 3.0 mg/kg.

Sequenced by immunoSEQ multiplex PCR; TCRdb stores in-frame clones only, minus some. Here the sample spans about 100,000 clones, about nine tenths being singletons. About this clone: As yet, its antigen is unknown.

Germline CDR1 and CDR2: MDHEN and SYDVKM. The J segment lost 4 bases and the V segment lost 8 bases, leaving 7 bases of the junction unmatched. This CDR3 spans 14 amino acids. This material consisted of CD4+ or CD8+ T cells sorted from blood, taken in a trial of the OX40 agonist ivuxolimab. V usage is TRBV28 and J usage is TRBJ2-7; 11 bases line up with TRBD1. This TCR was recovered from an adult with an advanced solid tumor such as melanoma, head and neck, liver or kidney cancer. CDR3 coding DNA: TGTGCCAGCGCTTCGGGACAGGGGGTTTACGAGCAGTACTTC. Amino acid sequence: CASASGQGVYEQYF.